These T cell receptor beta chains were read from a single sample in a study of T cells in Graves' hyperthyroidism and ophthalmopathy. TCRdb ran MiXCR on the multiplex PCR reads and lists one entry per CDR3 protein. The data contain hundreds of thousands of distinct CDR3 sequences, about a fifth of them singletons. Input material: blood. The receptors originated from a man aged 30 to 39 with Graves' ophthalmopathy. The CDR3 runs from the conserved cysteine through the conserved F or W. The D gene is left open where the match is weak. Size values are once, few and many counts, or a class for expanded clones, and some rows have none.

>15|TRBJ1-1|TRBD1|TRBV19|-
CASSRARQGRAEAFF
TGTGCCAGTAGTAGAGCCCGACAGGGGAGGGCTGAAGCTTTCTTT
>14|TRBJ2-7|TRBD2|TRBV19|-
CASQSGRSPYEQYF
TGTGCCAGTCAGAGCGGGAGGTCCCCCTACGAGCAGTACTTC
>13|TRBJ1-1|-|TRBV5-5|few
CASSFGSHTEAFF
TGTGCCAGCAGCTTTGGCAGCCACACTGAAGCTTTCTTT
>18|TRBJ2-1|TRBD2|TRBV29-1|few
CSVEGGTSGDRNYNEQFF
TGCAGCGTTGAAGGGGGGACTAGCGGAGACAGGAACTACAATGAGCAGTTCTTC
>15|TRBJ2-2|TRBD2|TRBV2|-
CASYVLLAGGGELFF
TGTGCCAGCTACGTTTTACTAGCGGGAGGCGGGGAGCTGTTTTTT
>15|TRBJ1-5|-|TRBV3-1|few
CASSQARGFNQPQHF
TGTGCCAGCAGCCAGGCCAGGGGTTTCAATCAGCCCCAGCATTTT
>16|TRBJ1-1|-|TRBV7-9|few
CASSSIGREGNTEAFF
TGTGCCAGCAGCAGTATCGGCAGGGAGGGGAACACTGAAGCTTTCTTT
>14|TRBJ1-5|TRBD1|TRBV27|-
CASSRQGVNQPQHF
TGTGCCAGCAGTCGACAGGGGGTCAATCAGCCCCAGCATTTT
>14|TRBJ2-7|TRBD2|TRBV20-1|few
CSAHQGLAASEQYF
TGCAGTGCTCACCAGGGACTAGCTGCTAGCGAGCAGTACTTC
>14|TRBJ1-6|-|TRBV28|many
CASSLVALGSPLHF
TGTGCCAGCAGTTTAGTGGCTTTGGGTTCACCCCTCCACTTT
>13|TRBJ2-7|TRBD2|TRBV5-1|many
CASSRTSGREQYF
TGCGCCAGCTCTAGGACTAGCGGGCGCGAGCAGTACTTC
>14|TRBJ2-1|TRBD2|TRBV6-1|-
CASSIAGLRNEQFF
TGTGCCAGCAGTATAGCGGGTCTAAGGAATGAGCAGTTCTTC
>16|TRBJ2-1|-|TRBV19|-
CASSPQGRAAYNEQFF
TGTGCCAGTAGTCCTCAAGGGAGAGCGGCTTACAATGAGCAGTTCTTC
>14|TRBJ1-5|TRBD1|TRBV5-6|few
CASRLGQGGQPQHF
TGTGCCAGCAGGTTGGGACAGGGAGGCCAGCCCCAGCATTTT
>16|TRBJ2-7|TRBD1|TRBV7-9|many
CASSLSLTGADYEQYF
TGTGCCAGCAGCTTATCATTGACAGGGGCTGACTACGAGCAGTACTTC
>14|TRBJ2-1|-|TRBV12-3/TRBV12-4|many
CASSLRRTENEQFF
TGTGCCAGCAGTTTGAGACGGACGGAGAATGAGCAGTTCTTC
>12|TRBJ1-1|TRBD1|TRBV2|few
CASSEASGGAFF
TGTGCCAGCAGTGAAGCGTCAGGGGGGGCTTTCTTT
>16|TRBJ2-7|-|TRBV28|many
CASSLFWTASSYEQYF
TGTGCCAGCAGTTTATTCTGGACAGCCTCATCCTACGAGCAGTACTTC
>16|TRBJ1-1|TRBD1|TRBV6-2/TRBV6-3|-
CASSPTLGQMNTEAFF
TGTGCCAGCAGTCCTACTCTGGGACAGATGAACACTGAAGCTTTCTTT
>13|TRBJ1-5|-|TRBV24-1|-
CATSQDSNQPQHF
TGTGCCACCAGTCAGGATAGCAATCAGCCCCAGCATTTT
>13|TRBJ2-1|-|TRBV7-3|few
CASSLGADGRKFF
TGTGCCAGCAGCTTAGGTGCAGACGGACGAAAGTTCTTC
>14|TRBJ1-6|TRBD1|TRBV6-2/TRBV6-3|-
CASRYGQGNSPLHF
TGTGCCAGCAGATATGGACAGGGGAATTCACCCCTCCACTTT
>18|TRBJ2-7|TRBD2|TRBV2|many
CASSELWRLLAGGDEQYF
TGTGCCAGCAGTGAATTGTGGAGACTACTAGCGGGAGGAGACGAGCAGTACTTC
>13|TRBJ1-5|-|TRBV19|-
CASTGGGNQPQHF
TGTGCCAGTACAGGTGGAGGCAATCAGCCCCAGCATTTT
>12|TRBJ2-5|-|TRBV7-9|many
CASRNIQGTQYF
TGTGCCAGCAGGAACATCCAAGGGACCCAGTACTTC
>16|TRBJ2-2|TRBD2|TRBV19|-
CASSIDGGANTGELFF
TGTGCCAGTAGTATAGATGGGGGGGCGAACACCGGGGAGCTGTTTTTT
>14|TRBJ2-7|-|TRBV6-6|few
CASSYRGLGGEQYF
TGTGCCAGCAGTTACCGCGGCTTAGGAGGGGAGCAGTACTTC
>16|TRBJ1-3|-|TRBV14|-
CASSQRQASSGNTIYF
TGTGCCAGCAGCCAGAGACAGGCTAGCTCTGGAAACACCATATATTTT
>15|TRBJ1-1|TRBD1|TRBV14|few
CASSKGQGMRTEAFF
TGTGCCAGCAGCAAAGGACAGGGTATGCGCACTGAAGCTTTCTTT
>14|TRBJ2-1|-|TRBV20-1|few
CSARDLQQDNEQFF
TGCAGTGCTAGAGATCTTCAACAGGACAATGAGCAGTTCTTC
>14|TRBJ2-1|-|TRBV27|few
CASSFSGWNNEQFF
TGTGCCAGCAGTTTTAGTGGTTGGAACAATGAGCAGTTCTTC
>14|TRBJ1-4|TRBD1|TRBV20-1|many
CSARDGTGGEKLFF
TGCAGTGCTAGAGATGGGACAGGGGGCGAAAAACTGTTTTTT
>15|TRBJ2-4|TRBD2|TRBV27|-
CASSAGLQAKNIQYF
TGTGCCAGCAGTGCGGGACTACAAGCCAAAAACATTCAGTACTTC
>14|TRBJ1-2|-|TRBV30|few
CAWSGGVANYGYTF
TGTGCCTGGAGTGGGGGGGTAGCTAACTATGGCTACACCTTC
>16|TRBJ2-7|TRBD1|TRBV10-2|few
CASSDRDRGPTYEQYF
TGCGCCAGCAGTGATCGGGACAGGGGCCCGACCTACGAGCAGTACTTC
>14|TRBJ2-7|-|TRBV28|-
CASSGTQITYEQYF
TGTGCCAGCAGTGGGACCCAAATAACCTACGAGCAGTACTTC
>15|TRBJ2-2|-|TRBV2|few
CASRNSMFNTGELFF
TGTGCCAGCAGGAACAGCATGTTCAACACCGGGGAGCTGTTTTTT
>16|TRBJ2-7|TRBD2|TRBV29-1|-
CSVEGGLAGDSYEQYF
TGCAGCGTTGAGGGAGGGCTAGCGGGAGACAGCTACGAGCAGTACTTC
>18|TRBJ2-7|TRBD2|TRBV20-1|-
CSATPTSGRVKSSLAQYF
TGCAGTGCAACCCCGACTAGCGGGAGGGTTAAGAGTTCTCTAGCGCAGTACTTC
>13|TRBJ2-3|TRBD2|TRBV4-1|few
CASSPSGRDKQYF
TGCGCCAGCAGCCCCAGCGGGAGGGACAAGCAGTATTTT
>14|TRBJ2-7|-|TRBV6-1|few
CASSDGPPSYEQYF
TGTGCCAGCAGTGATGGGCCCCCCTCCTACGAGCAGTACTTC
>16|TRBJ2-1|TRBD2|TRBV5-5|-
CASRPLSGSPLNEQFF
TGTGCCAGCAGACCTTTAAGCGGGAGTCCCCTCAATGAGCAGTTCTTC
>16|TRBJ2-2|TRBD2|TRBV27|few
CASSPLAGVNTGELFF
TGTGCCAGCAGTCCCTTAGCGGGAGTGAACACCGGGGAGCTGTTTTTT
>15|TRBJ2-3|-|TRBV6-2/TRBV6-3|few
CASSQVLSLADTQYF
TGTGCCAGCAGCCAGGTACTATCCCTAGCAGATACGCAGTATTTT
>12|TRBJ1-4|-|TRBV3-1|many
CASSQRGEKLFF
TGTGCCAGCAGCCAACGGGGGGAAAAACTGTTTTTT
>15|TRBJ2-1|-|TRBV27|few
CASKQRGGGRNGQFF
TGTGCCAGCAAACAAAGGGGGGGAGGAAGGAATGGGCAGTTCTTC
>17|TRBJ1-5|TRBD1|TRBV12-3/TRBV12-4|-
CASSTGQGAIGYQPQHF
TGTGCCAGCAGCACGGGACAGGGGGCGATCGGCTATCAGCCCCAGCATTTT
>14|TRBJ2-7|TRBD2|TRBV6-2/TRBV6-3|many
CASSSVGAGDEQYF
TGTGCCAGCAGTTCGGTGGGAGCGGGAGACGAGCAGTACTTC
>13|TRBJ2-7|-|TRBV5-1|few
CASSPVPQDQQYF
TGCGCCAGCAGCCCCGTACCCCAGGATCAGCAGTACTTC
>14|TRBJ2-3|-|TRBV5-1|-
CASSISGTADTQYF
TGCGCCAGCAGCATCTCCGGGACGGCAGATACGCAGTATTTT
>16|TRBJ2-7|TRBD2|TRBV7-2|many
CASSLRLGREGYEQYF
TGTGCCAGCAGCTTAAGACTGGGGCGGGAGGGTTACGAGCAGTACTTC
>13|TRBJ2-2|-|TRBV6-1|few
CASSYVNTGELFF
TGTGCCAGCAGTTATGTGAACACCGGGGAGCTGTTTTTT
>13|TRBJ2-7|-|TRBV28|-
CASSSNPFYEQYF
TGTGCCAGCAGTTCAAACCCTTTCTACGAGCAGTACTTC
>21|TRBJ2-2|TRBD2|TRBV5-8|-
CASRVAGGSGSSRTNTGELFF
TGTGCCAGCAGAGTTGCCGGGGGTAGCGGGAGTTCCCGAACGAACACCGGGGAGCTGTTTTTT
>15|TRBJ2-3|TRBD2|TRBV6-1|-
CASSRLAPNTDTQYF
TGTGCCAGCAGTAGACTAGCGCCCAACACAGATACGCAGTATTTT